This passage covers 8 T cell receptor beta chains from one sample sequenced in a study of T cell clonality in common variable immunodeficiency. The study's findings and limits: Reportedly, TCR beta sequences from common variable immunodeficiency showed fewer deletions and N-nucleotide insertions.

For these TCRs, the target antigens are not known. Clones were read by immunoSEQ multiplex PCR, and TCRdb kept only the in-frame ones, dropping some. The sample table includes around 15,000 clones. The sequenced material came from peripheral blood mononuclear cells. These receptors originate from a human donor with common variable immunodeficiency.

A word on this clone: The CDR3 goes on 3 residues after the read ends, and that part is filled in from the germline J gene. The J gene is TRBJ2-7, the V gene TRBV19; 9 positions match TRBD2. The junction had 2 bases not matched to a gene; V was cut back by 6 bases and J by 2 bases. Germline V gene lookup returns CDR1 LNHDA and CDR2 SQIVND (reference sequence). This CDR3 has 13 residues. CDR3 bases read: TGTGCCAGTAGGTCTAGCGGGACCTACGAG. This codes for CASRSSGTYE. The full CDR3 reads CASRSSGTYEQYF.

Points on this clone: The read is 3 residues too short to cover the CDR3 end, so that end is filled in from the germline J gene. The V gene is TRBV19, the J gene TRBJ2-5; D could derive from TRBD1 or TRBD2 (5 bases each). The CDR3 has 15 amino acids. Deletions cut 5 bases from V and 4 bases from J, with 17 bases between. CDR1 LNHDA and CDR2 SQIVND come from the germline V gene (reference sequence). CDR3 DNA (partial): TGTGCCAGTAGTTATCAGGGAGTATTGGGAGAGACC. It translates to CASSYQGVLGET. The CDR3 as a whole reads CASSYQGVLGETQYF.

Comments on this clone: The missing CDR3 end, 3 residues past where the read stops, is filled in from the germline J gene. The chain combines TRBV19 with TRBJ2-5; 11 nucleotides align to TRBD1. Germline assignment: CDR1 LNHDA and CDR2 SQIVND (reference sequence). The CDR3 is 15 amino acids. Trimming removed 7 bases from V and 5 bases from J; junction bases left unmatched: 9. CDR3 sequence reads: CASNTPGTGGETQYF. Partial CDR3 DNA: TGTGCCAGTAACACCCCCGGGACAGGGGGTGAGACC.

Worth noting for this clone: The CDR3 end is not reached by the read, which stops 3 residues before it; the germline J gene fills it in. The rearrangement links TRBV9 to TRBJ2-5; 12 nucleotides agree with TRBD1. J gave up 5 bases and V 4 bases, and 12 bases lay outside the gene matches. The CDR3 consists of 17 residues. Germline V gene sequence: CDR1 SGDLS, CDR2 YYNGEE. The CDR3 bases that were read are TGTGCCAGCAGCCCGGGGACAGGGGGCTCATTTTCTGAGACC. Translating gives CASSPGTGGSFSET. The full CDR3 sequence reads CASSPGTGGSFSETQYF.

Remarks on this clone: The sequence runs out 3 residues before the end of the CDR3; the remainder is reconstructed from the germline J gene. V usage is TRBV20-1 and J usage is TRBJ1-6, with 9 bases aligning to TRBD1. The CDR3 spans 18 residues. V shed 8 bases and J 0 bases; nucleotides not matched to a gene: 14. Germline-derived CDR1 and CDR2 are DFQATT and SNEGSKA (reference sequence). The sequenced CDR3 bases are TGCAGTCCCTCGGGAGTCGACAGGGGGTTCTCCTATAATTCACCC. It yields the protein CSPSGVDRGFSYNSP. The whole CDR3 sequence reads CSPSGVDRGFSYNSPLHF.

A remark on this clone: The read ends 3 residues early relative to the CDR3; the germline J gene fills the gap. The chain has TRBV6-1 and TRBJ1-5, with TRBD1 identical over 7 bases. Germline trimming cut 4 bases from V and 7 bases from J; bases unmatched to any gene: 4. This CDR3 comprises 13 residues. The germline V gene encodes CDR1 MNHNS and CDR2 SASEGT. Incomplete CDR3 DNA: TGTGCCAGCAGTGTGGGACAGCCCCAGCCC. This codes for CASSVGQPQP. The whole CDR3 protein reads CASSVGQPQPQHF.

Turning to this clone: The sequenced fragment ends 3 residues before the CDR3 boundary, so the rest is inferred from the germline J gene. V usage is TRBV19 and J usage is TRBJ2-1; D not resolved. The length of the CDR3 is 14 residues. Looked up from germline, CDR1 is LNHDA and CDR2 is SQIVND (reference sequence). Trimming pared 3 bases from V and 2 bases from J, leaving 8 bases between. The CDR3 loop reads CASSITFAYNEQFF. Partial CDR3 DNA: TGTGCCAGTAGTATTACTTTCGCCTACAATGAG.

To note about this clone: From the germline J gene comes the end of the CDR3, since the read stops 3 residues before it. The V and J genes are TRBV18 and TRBJ2-3; 11 positions agree with TRBD2. The germline CDR1 and CDR2 sequences are KGHSH and LQKENI. CDR3 length: 17 residues. Trimming took 2 bases from V and 3 from J; bases not matched to a gene: 7. The chain's CDR3 is CASSPNILAGATDTQYF. CDR3 DNA (partial): TGTGCCAGCTCACCAAACATACTAGCGGGGGCAACAGATACG.